Below, 7 T cell receptor beta chains from the same sample are listed, as sequenced in a study of cytomegalovirus exposure and HLA in healthy donors. Only in-frame clones appear in the TCRdb table, and some are missing; sequencing was by immunoSEQ multiplex PCR. The sample holds approximately 180,000 clones, more than 75% seen once. Sequencing was done on a sample of PBMCs. Receptors originate from a man aged 18 to 30 in good health and CMV-seropositive.

J is TRBJ2-1 and V is TRBV6-4; D may be TRBD1 (6 bases). Germline V gives CDR1 MRHNA, CDR2 SNTAGT. This CDR3 contains 14 residues. V dropped 5 bases and J dropped 5 bases, with 13 bases sitting between them. The CDR3 nucleotides read TGTGCCAGCAGTCTGGCAGGGGCCCACAATGAGCAGTTCTTC. Residues: CASSLAGAHNEQFF.

V usage is TRBV13 and J usage is TRBJ2-3; 11 bases match TRBD2. Germline trimming cut 3 bases from V and 11 bases from J; bases unmatched to any gene: 13. Germline V lookup: CDR1 PRHDT, CDR2 FYEKMQ (reference sequence). CDR3 length equals 16 residues. CDR3 sequence: CASSFGTSGEKGLQYF. The CDR3 bases are TGTGCCAGCAGCTTCGGGACTAGCGGAGAAAAGGGGCTGCAGTATTTT. Based on the CDR3 plus reference TRBV13 and TRBJ2-3, the full variable domain is AAGVIQSPRHLIKEKRETATLKCYPIPRHDTVYWYQQGPGQDPQFLISFYEKMQSDKGSIPDRFSAQQFSDYHSELNMSSLELGDSALYFCASSFGTSGEKGLQYFGPGTRLTVL.

The chain couples TRBV27 to TRBJ1-5; D is undetermined. Trimming removed 2 bases at V and 5 bases at J, with 10 bases between. The germline V gene encodes CDR1 MNHEY and CDR2 SMNVEV (reference sequence). The CDR3 totals 14 residues. Here the CDR3 DNA reads TGTGCCAGCAGTTTAAGTGACTCCCATCAGCCCCAGCATTTT. This encodes CASSLSDSHQPQHF.

The chain employs TRBV7-2 and TRBJ2-1, with 12 bases identical to TRBD2. The junction had 8 bases not matched to a gene; V was cut back by 7 bases and J by 7 bases. The CDR3 is 15 residues long. Germline CDR1 reads SGHTA; CDR2 reads FQGNSA. The CDR3 loop is CASKQTSGGGNEQFF. For the CDR3, the DNA is TGTGCCAGCAAACAGACTAGCGGGGGCGGGAATGAGCAGTTCTTC.

The V and J genes are TRBV27 and TRBJ2-7; D not certain. The V gene's germline CDR1 is MNHEY and CDR2 SMNVEV (reference sequence). V was clipped by 4 bases and J by 0 bases, with 10 bases between them. CDR3 size: 14 residues. CDR3 protein: CASSYKPSSYEQYF. DNA of the CDR3: TGTGCCAGCAGTTATAAGCCGAGCTCCTACGAGCAGTACTTC.

The chain links TRBV5-4 to TRBJ2-1, with 9 nucleotides matching TRBD1. The CDR3 length is 17 residues. CDR1 is SGHNT, CDR2 YYREEE, per germline (reference sequence). J gave up 0 bases and V 4 bases, and 8 bases lay outside the gene matches. The CDR3 loop is CASSRGQGLSSYNEQFF. The CDR3 DNA reads TGTGCCAGCAGCCGGGGACAGGGCCTGAGCTCCTACAATGAGCAGTTCTTC.

This chain links TRBV2 with TRBJ2-3; D remains unclear. The CDR3 is 13 amino acids. Trimming removed 6 bases from V and 6 bases from J, with 13 bases in between. Germline-derived CDR1 and CDR2 are SNHLY and FYNNEI. CDR3 residues: CASSGDFADTQYF. CDR3 DNA: TGTGCCAGCAGCGGCGACTTCGCGGATACGCAGTATTTT.